The rows below give T cell receptor beta chains drawn from one sample of a study of T cells in Graves' hyperthyroidism and ophthalmopathy. TCRdb re-called the multiplex PCR reads with MiXCR, one entry per CDR3 protein. The repertoire has 250,000 to 300,000 distinct CDR3 sequences, 13% to 15% of them found once; the top ten carry roughly 30%. Material for sequencing was blood. These receptors all stem from a woman in her fifties or sixties with Graves' hyperthyroidism that later progressed to Graves' ophthalmopathy. The CDR3 runs from the conserved cysteine through the conserved F or W. The D gene is left open where the match is weak. For some rows the clone size is stated as once, few or many, or as a class when expanded; others skip it.

many	TRBV27	TRBD2	TRBJ2-1	TGTGCCAGCAGTCCCCTTAGCGGGGGGGTCTACAATGAGCAGTTCTTC	CASSPLSGGVYNEQFF
many	TRBV5-1	TRBD2	TRBJ2-7	TGCGCCAGCAGCTTTGGTAGCGGGAGTACCTACGAGCAGTACTTC	CASSFGSGSTYEQYF
many	TRBV12-3/TRBV12-4	NA	TRBJ1-1	TGTGCCAGCAGTTTAATGGCGAACACTGAAGCTTTCTTT	CASSLMANTEAFF
NA	TRBV5-1	TRBD2	TRBJ2-4	TGCGCCAGCAGCGCCACTAGCGGGATAAACATTCAGTACTTC	CASSATSGINIQYF
many	TRBV29-1	NA	TRBJ2-4	TGCAGCGTTTTCCTAGCGTATAAAAACATTCAGTACTTC	CSVFLAYKNIQYF
many	TRBV20-1	TRBD2	TRBJ2-1	TGCAGTGCTAGAGGCCTACTGAGACTAGCGGGAAGCAATGAGCAGTTCTTC	CSARGLLRLAGSNEQFF
many	TRBV30	NA	TRBJ2-4	TGTGCCTGGAGTCGCGGACTGCCTGGAGCCAAAAACATTCAGTACTTC	CAWSRGLPGAKNIQYF
many	TRBV6-1	NA	TRBJ2-7	TGTGCCAGCAGTTATTACGGGTTGGAGGGAATGGACGAGCAGTACTTC	CASSYYGLEGMDEQYF
NA	TRBV5-6	TRBD1	TRBJ1-3	TGTGCCAGCAGCTTGTACGGACAGGGGAACTCTGGAAACACCATATATTTT	CASSLYGQGNSGNTIYF
NA	TRBV4-2	NA	TRBJ2-3	TGTGCCAGCAGCCAAGTGGGGGGGGCGGGAGATGGATATACGCAGTATTTT	CASSQVGGAGDGYTQYF
NA	TRBV20-1	NA	TRBJ2-2	TGCAGTGCTAGCGGCAGGTTACGGAGCACCGGGGAGCTGTTTTTT	CSASGRLRSTGELFF
many	TRBV28	TRBD2	TRBJ2-4	TGTGCCAGCAGTACCCCGGGGGGGGTAAACATTCAGTACTTC	CASSTPGGVNIQYF
many	TRBV2	NA	TRBJ1-1	TGTGCCAGCAGTCGGACAGTTTTGGAGGAAGCTTTCTTT	CASSRTVLEEAFF
many	TRBV13	NA	TRBJ2-1	TGTGCCAGCAGCTGGGCCCCTGGTTCAAACTCCTACAATGAGCAGTTCTTC	CASSWAPGSNSYNEQFF
NA	TRBV7-2	NA	TRBJ1-2	TGTGCCAGCAGCACAGACAGGAGGGGTGGCTACACCTTC	CASSTDRRGGYTF